The clone carrying this T cell receptor beta chain is a singleton in its sample. The source of the sample is a study of T cell responses to AZD1222 COVID-19 vaccine. The method was immunoSEQ multiplex PCR; TCRdb's version includes in-frame clones alone and lacks a portion of them. Among tens of thousands of clones listed, over 85% were seen once. The CDR3 extends over 15 amino acids. Germline V gene lookup returns CDR1 LGHNA and CDR2 YSLEER. V lost 0 bases and J lost 5; bases outside the gene matches: 3. The source is an adult in good health. The rearrangement joins TRBV4-3 to TRBJ1-5; 8 bases map to TRBD1. The material was peripheral blood, obtained on day 0 of AZD1222 vaccination. CDR3 protein: CASSQENRGDQPQHF. The DNA for the CDR3 is TGCGCCAGCAGCCAAGAGAACAGGGGGGATCAGCCCCAGCATTTT.